The 18 T cell receptor beta chains presented below share a single source sample, sequenced in a study of T cell responses to AZD1222 COVID-19 vaccine. Here immunoSEQ multiplex PCR was the method, and the copy in TCRdb shows in-frame clones only, minus some. The sample records fewer than 150,000 clones, roughly 87% being singletons. Sequencing used peripheral blood, obtained on day 0 of AZD1222 vaccination. All receptors derive from an adult in good health.

CDR3 sequence (DNA): TGTGCCAGCAGCTTAGATGTGACAGGGGGCGAAAAACTGTTTTTT. Its protein is CASSLDVTGGEKLFF. This chain connects TRBV11-2 to TRBJ1-4, with 10 bases matching TRBD1. CDR3 length: 15 amino acids. Germline V gene sequence: CDR1 SGHAT, CDR2 FQNNGV. J gave up 8 bases and V 0 bases, and 3 bases lay outside the gene matches.

The rearrangement uses TRBV20-1 and TRBJ1-2; weak D call: TRBD1 (6 bases). Germline assignment: CDR1 DFQATT and CDR2 SNEGSKA (reference sequence). This CDR3 has 11 residues. For the CDR3, the DNA is TGCAGGGCCATAGGGGGTGATGGCTACACCTTC. Translated: CRAIGGDGYTF.

The chain recombines TRBV10-2 with TRBJ1-3; D is possibly TRBD1 (5 bases). The CDR3 sequence is 12 residues long. V was cut by 8 bases and J by 3 bases, with 8 bases left in between. Germline CDR1 WSHSY, CDR2 SAAADI. The CDR3 DNA reads as TGCGCCAGCGCAGGGTTTGGAAACACCATATATTTT. The encoded protein is CASAGFGNTIYF.

The V call is TRBV7-2, the J call TRBJ2-7; no clear D. The V end lost 1 base, the J end lost 1 base, and 8 bases lay between the germline ends. Germline V gene lookup returns CDR1 SGHTA and CDR2 FQGNSA. The CDR3 consists of 14 residues. CDR3 in DNA: TGTGCCAGCAGCTTAGTTCTAGAATCCTACGAGCAGTACTTC. Translating it yields CASSLVLESYEQYF. The variable domain in full, completed from reference TRBV7-2 and TRBJ2-7, reads GAGVSQSPSNKVTEKGKDVELRCDPISGHTALYWYRQSLGQGLEFLIYFQGNSAPDKSGLPSDRFSAERTGGSVSTLTIQRTQQEDSAVYLCASSLVLESYEQYFGPGTRLTVT.

J is TRBJ1-5 and V is TRBV6-1, with a tentative D call TRBD1 (5 bases). The CDR3 spans 15 residues. Germline V gives CDR1 MNHNS, CDR2 SASEGT. V lost 2 bases to trimming and J lost 4 bases, with 12 bases between them. The chain's CDR3 is CASSELAGWNQPQHF. The CDR3 DNA sequence: TGTGCCAGCAGTGAATTGGCAGGGTGGAATCAGCCCCAGCATTTT.

The chain recombines TRBV9 with TRBJ1-4; TRBD1 might be the D (6 bases). Germline CDR1 and CDR2: SGDLS and YYNGEE. The CDR3 has 16 amino acids. V lost 0 bases and J lost 3, with 12 bases in between. The CDR3 bases are TGTGCCAGCAGCGTAGACAGGGTGTCAGCTAATGAAAAACTGTTTTTT. It is translated as CASSVDRVSANEKLFF.

This chain joins TRBV7-9 and TRBJ2-7, with TRBD2 identical over 14 bases. This CDR3 has 16 residues. J lost 4 bases, V lost 3 bases, and 5 bases had no gene match. Germline loops: CDR1 SEHNR, CDR2 FQNEAQ (reference sequence). The CDR3 loop is CASSLGLAGVRYEQYF. The CDR3 DNA reads as TGTGCCAGCAGCTTGGGACTAGCGGGAGTGAGGTACGAGCAGTACTTC.

This chain connects TRBV2 to TRBJ2-2; perhaps TRBD2 as D (6 bases). Between the trimmed V and J ends, which lost 8 bases and 3 bases, there was a span of 16 bases. The CDR3 extends over 15 amino acids. Germline V lookup: CDR1 SNHLY, CDR2 FYNNEI. The CDR3 DNA follows: TGTGCCAGCTCCCAGGAGGGAAGTGACACCGGGGAGCTGTTTTTT. Translating gives CASSQEGSDTGELFF.

A note on this clone: A junction end diverges from the germline sequence, so it may reflect a read error. The chain links TRBV7-2 to TRBJ2-7, with TRBD2 identical over 11 bases. Per the germline V gene, CDR1 is SGHTA and CDR2 is FQGNSA. The CDR3 totals 18 residues. The chain's CDR3 is CASSLDPPVSGRAHTAHF. CDR3 bases: TGTGCCAGCAGCTTAGACCCCCCGGTTAGCGGGAGGGCCCACACCGCGCACTTC.

The chain recombines TRBV30 with TRBJ2-5, with D unclear. CDR3 length equals 13 residues. Germline V CDR1 and CDR2: GTSNPN, SVGIG (reference sequence). With 2 bases removed from V and 1 base from J, the gap between germline ends came to 8 bases. CDR3 DNA sequence: TGTGCCTGGAGTACAGATATCCAAGAGACCCAGTACTTC. Its translation: CAWSTDIQETQYF. The whole variable domain, filled in from reference TRBV30 and TRBJ2-5, reads SQTIHQWPATLVQPVGSPLSLECTVEGTSNPNLYWYRQAAGRGLQLLFYSVGIGQISSEVPQNLSASRPQDRQFILSSKKLLLSDSGFYLCAWSTDIQETQYFGPGTRLLVL.

This chain links TRBV9 with TRBJ2-5; TRBD1 matches 8 bases. Trimming at V came to 2 bases and at J to 5 bases, leaving 5 bases not matched to a gene. The CDR3 runs to 14 residues. CDR1 SGDLS and CDR2 YYNGEE come from the germline V gene. The CDR3 reads CASSVDTGGETQYF. CDR3 DNA: TGTGCCAGCAGCGTCGATACAGGGGGGGAGACCCAGTACTTC. Based on the CDR3 plus reference TRBV9 and TRBJ2-5, the full variable domain is DSGVTQTPKHLITATGQRVTLRCSPRSGDLSVYWYQQSLDQGLQFLIQYYNGEERAKGNILERFSAQQFPDLHSELNLSSLELGDSALYFCASSVDTGGETQYFGPGTRLLVL.

The CDR3 loop is CASSRSPRTGRYEQYF. CDR3 DNA: TGTGCCAGCAGTCGGAGCCCCAGGACAGGGCGCTACGAGCAGTACTTC. The chain links TRBV2 to TRBJ2-7, with 8 bases identical to TRBD1. This CDR3 is built from 16 residues. The V segment lost 5 bases and the J segment 3 bases; nucleotides outside the gene matches: 12. Germline CDR1 and CDR2: SNHLY and FYNNEI.

The chain combines TRBV30 with TRBJ1-2, with 8 bases lining up with TRBD1. CDR1 and CDR2 from the germline V gene are GTSNPN and SVGIG (reference sequence). The junction had 11 bases not matched to a gene; V was cut back by 0 bases and J by 5 bases. The CDR3 sequence is 16 residues long. In DNA form, the CDR3 reads TGTGCCTGGAGTGTATACAGGGGGGCATTTGATTATGGCTACACCTTC. It translates to CAWSVYRGAFDYGYTF.

This chain connects TRBV9 to TRBJ1-2, with a tentative D call TRBD1 (5 bases). With 3 bases removed from V and 8 bases from J, the gap between germline ends came to 11 bases. Germline values: CDR1 SGDLS, CDR2 YYNGEE. The CDR3 loop spans 12 amino acids. CDR3 amino acids: CASSAGGEGYTF. The CDR3 nucleotides are TGTGCCAGCAGCGCTGGGGGGGAAGGCTACACCTTC.

The gene calls are TRBV4-1 and TRBJ1-3; the match to TRBD1 covers 9 bases. V shed 4 bases, J shed 0 bases, and the junction held 13 bases outside the gene matches. Germline assignment: CDR1 MGHRA and CDR2 YSYEKL. The CDR3 is made up of 19 amino acids. The CDR3 sequence: CASSLRTGAGSDSGNTIYF. The CDR3, as DNA: TGCGCCAGCAGCCTCCGGACAGGGGCTGGTTCGGACTCTGGAAACACCATATATTTT.

CDR3 residues: CASRSGPETQYF. Written as DNA, the CDR3 is TGTGCCAGCAGATCGGGGCCCGAGACCCAGTACTTC. The chain uses TRBV6-5 and TRBJ2-5; TRBD1 or TRBD2 may be the D gene (5 bases each). Germline loops: CDR1 MNHEY, CDR2 SVGAGI. V shed 6 bases and J shed 5 bases, with 10 bases lying between them. The CDR3 runs 12 residues.

This rearrangement joins TRBV6-5 to TRBJ2-7; 7 bases are a match to TRBD1. The CDR3 totals 15 residues. The V segment lost 5 bases and the J segment 1 base; nucleotides outside the gene matches: 8. Per germline, CDR1 MNHEY and CDR2 SVGAGI. The CDR3 coding sequence is TGTGCCAGCAGTCCCTACAGGGGTTTGTCCTACGAGCAGTACTTC. This sequence encodes CASSPYRGLSYEQYF.

This clone came up a few times. This chain joins TRBV7-2 and TRBJ1-1; possible D gene TRBD1, 5 bases. The CDR3 runs 13 residues. From germline, CDR1 is SGHTA and CDR2 FQGNSA. V lost 1 base, J lost 7 bases, and 10 bases lay in between. As DNA, the CDR3 is TGTGCCAGCAGCTTAGTTGGGGGGGATGAAGCTTTCTTT. Translation: CASSLVGGDEAFF. Full variable domain (missing parts from reference TRBV7-2 and TRBJ1-1): GAGVSQSPSNKVTEKGKDVELRCDPISGHTALYWYRQSLGQGLEFLIYFQGNSAPDKSGLPSDRFSAERTGGSVSTLTIQRTQQEDSAVYLCASSLVGGDEAFFGQGTRLTVV.